Listed below are T cell receptor beta chains from one sample, sequenced in a study of T cell responses to AZD1222 COVID-19 vaccine. Clones were sequenced by immunoSEQ multiplex PCR, and TCRdb holds only the in-frame ones, with some missing. Found here are about 110,000 clones, approximately 89% of them singletons; the top ten hold 4.4%. The sequences come from peripheral blood, collected on day 0 of AZD1222 vaccination. The receptors were sampled from an adult in good health. Both conserved end residues are part of each CDR3. A D gene is named only where the DNA matches it firmly. The size of a clone is reported for some rows only, either as once, few or many, or as a class for expanded clones.

V gene,clone size,J gene,D gene,CDR3 DNA,CDR3 protein
TRBV6-5,-,TRBJ2-7,-,TGTGCCAGCAGTTACGGGGTCGGGGGCCCCACCTACGAGCAGTACTTC,CASSYGVGGPTYEQYF
TRBV7-9,-,TRBJ2-2,-,TGTGCCAGCACTCCGTTCCACACCGGGGAGCTGTTTTTT,CASTPFHTGELFF
TRBV6-5,-,TRBJ2-1,TRBD1,TGTGCCAGCAGTCATACAGGGGATGAGCAGTTCTTC,CASSHTGDEQFF
TRBV14,once,TRBJ2-6,-,TGTGCCAGCAGCTTGTTCTCTGGGGCCAACGTCCTGACTTTC,CASSLFSGANVLTF
TRBV27,-,TRBJ2-7,TRBD1,TGTGCCAGCCACGGGACAGGGGGCATATACGAGCAGTACTTC,CASHGTGGIYEQYF
TRBV7-2,-,TRBJ2-7,TRBD2,TGTGCCAGCAGCTTAGAGCGGGGGGCCTACGAGCAGTACTTC,CASSLERGAYEQYF
TRBV5-5,-,TRBJ1-2,-,TGTGCCAGCAGCTTGGCCTGGGCCACCTATGGCTACACCTTC,CASSLAWATYGYTF
TRBV18,once,TRBJ2-7,-,TGTGCCAGCTCACCACCGACCTACGAGCAGTACTTC,CASSPPTYEQYF
TRBV10-3,few,TRBJ2-3,-,TGTGCCATCAGTGAGATGAGGGGATCTAGCACAGATACGCAGTATTTT,CAISEMRGSSTDTQYF
TRBV7-9,once,TRBJ2-5,TRBD1,TGTGCCAGCAGCAACCGGGACAGGGGGCAGGAGACCCAGTACTTC,CASSNRDRGQETQYF
TRBV7-9,-,TRBJ1-1,-,TGTGCCAGCAGCCCAAGGGACGCATTGAACACTGAAGCTTTCTTT,CASSPRDALNTEAFF
TRBV29-1,-,TRBJ1-2,TRBD1,TGCAGCGCCGGACAGGGAGCTAACTATGGCTACACCTTC,CSAGQGANYGYTF
TRBV6-1,-,TRBJ2-3,-,TGTGCCAGCAGTGAAGGGCGGGACACAGATACGCAGTATTTT,CASSEGRDTDTQYF
TRBV5-1,-,TRBJ2-1,-,TGCGCCAGCAGCTTGGAGTCTCGGGACAATGAGCAGTTCTTC,CASSLESRDNEQFF
TRBV28,few,TRBJ1-1,-,TGTGCCAGCAGTTTGTCCCAGAACACTGAAGCTTTCTTT,CASSLSQNTEAFF
TRBV24-1,once,TRBJ1-5,TRBD1,TGTGCCACCAGTGATCCCGGGACAGGGGGCAATCAGCCCCAGCATTTT,CATSDPGTGGNQPQHF
TRBV5-8,once,TRBJ1-5,-,TGTGCCAGCAGCTTGGGGCGGGAGGGCCAGCCCCAGCATTTT,CASSLGREGQPQHF
TRBV5-4,-,TRBJ2-1,TRBD2,TGTGCCAGCAGCTCGACGGTGGGGACTAGAGGGCAGTTCTTC,CASSSTVGTRGQFF
TRBV6-1,-,TRBJ1-5,-,TGTGCCAGCAGTGAAAAGAGAGGGGGTTATAGCAATCAGCCCCAGCATTTT,CASSEKRGGYSNQPQHF
TRBV4-1,-,TRBJ1-1,-,TGCGCCAGAAGAGCGGAAGGGACGAACACTGAAGCTTTCTTT,CARRAEGTNTEAFF
TRBV6-5,-,TRBJ1-2,-,TGTGCCAGCAGTTACTCCGGGGCGAATAACTATGGCTACACCTTC,CASSYSGANNYGYTF
TRBV5-1,-,TRBJ2-3,-,TGCGCCAGCAGCTTGGCCTCTGGGGGAACAGATACGCAGTATTTT,CASSLASGGTDTQYF
TRBV6-5,-,TRBJ2-7,TRBD2,TGTGCCAGCATCAAGGGCGGGGGAGCATACGAGCAGTACTTC,CASIKGGGAYEQYF
TRBV28,-,TRBJ2-7,-,TGTGCCAGCAGTACGGTGGTTTTGGGCGAGCAGTACTTC,CASSTVVLGEQYF
TRBV5-4,-,TRBJ2-1,TRBD2,TGTGCCAGCAGCCGGGTCAGCGGGGGGAGCCATGAGCAGTTCTTC,CASSRVSGGSHEQFF
TRBV30,-,TRBJ1-2,TRBD1,TGTGCCTGGAGGGACCCGGGGACAGGGAGGTTGGGGTATGGCTACACCTTC,CAWRDPGTGRLGYGYTF
TRBV5-5,-,TRBJ2-5,-,TGTGCCAGCAGCAACCTCCCTAGGGACCTGGAGACCCAGTACTTC,CASSNLPRDLETQYF
TRBV18,-,TRBJ1-1,-,TGTGCCAGCTCATTCGAGGGGACTGAAGCTTTCTTT,CASSFEGTEAFF
TRBV3-1/TRBV3-2,once,TRBJ2-1,-,TGTGCCAGCAGCCAAGAATACCAGCAGTTCTTC,CASSQEYQQFF
TRBV10-3,-,TRBJ2-7,TRBD1,TGTGCCATCAGTGATCCGAACAGGAGACAGGGGGTCGAGCAGTACTTC,CAISDPNRRQGVEQYF
TRBV5-1,-,TRBJ1-1,-,TGCGCCAGCAGCTCCCATGGGGTGAGAGACACTGAAGCTTTCTTT,CASSSHGVRDTEAFF
TRBV10-3,-,TRBJ2-7,-,TGTGCCATCAGTGTCGACAGTACCTCCTACGAGCAGTACTTC,CAISVDSTSYEQYF
TRBV7-2,-,TRBJ2-5,TRBD2,TGTGCCAGCAGCCCGAGTAGAGCTAGCGGGGGGTGGGAGACCCAGTACTTC,CASSPSRASGGWETQYF